Described below is a single T cell receptor (beta chain) sequence and its context. The sample is drawn from a study of blood T cell repertoires in COVID-19. At the level of the study: Researchers got acute and convalescent COVID-19 samples from the United States, Italy and Spain. Nucleic acid was either cDNA or gDNA, and it came from T cells, B-cell-depleted T cells, or PBMCs.

The CDR3 extends over 12 amino acids. Trimming pared 4 bases from V and 9 bases from J, leaving 11 bases between. Looked up from germline, CDR1 is MNHEY and CDR2 is SVGAGI. In the source study's methods: Estimation of nucleated cell counts was performed using reference gene primer amplification. Only in-frame clones appear in the TCRdb table, and some are missing; sequencing was by immunoSEQ multiplex PCR. That table furnishes V, J and clone size, whereas the DNA furnished D and trimming. The table lists around 110,000 clones, 88% of them singletons, with 6.8% in the top ten. This TCR was sampled from a man aged 45-65 years with active or convalescent COVID-19. Sequencing used peripheral blood. The rearrangement links TRBV6-5 to TRBJ2-3; unclear D gene. The CDR3 loop reads CASSSTRWTQYF. Here the CDR3 DNA reads TGTGCCAGCAGTTCAACCCGGTGGACGCAGTATTTT.